Listed below are T cell receptor beta chains from one sample, sequenced in a study of shared T cell receptors in the human thymus. The method was immunoSEQ multiplex PCR; TCRdb's version includes in-frame clones alone and lacks a portion of them. The sample yields 600,000 to 900,000 clones, roughly 85% seen once. The sample was also linked to a second study, of human thymus T cells.

Sequenced: thymocytes. The receptors derive from a girl under three years old with a congenital heart defect. The CDR3 runs from the conserved cysteine through the conserved F or W. The D gene is left open where the match is weak. Clone size appears in some rows only: once, few, many, or a class for an expanded clone.

TRBV9	TRBJ2-1	TRBD2	once	CASSVEEVAGGRYYNEQFF	TGTGCCAGCAGCGTAGAGGAGGTAGCGGGGGGGCGTTACTACAATGAGCAGTTCTTC
TRBV13	TRBJ1-2	TRBD1	NA	CASSSPFPRGPNYGYTF	TGTGCCAGCAGCTCACCCTTCCCCAGGGGGCCAAACTATGGCTACACCTTC
TRBV5-4	TRBJ2-5	NA	few	CASSFLGASPRPYQETQYF	TGTGCCAGCAGCTTTTTAGGGGCATCCCCGAGACCGTACCAAGAGACCCAGTACTTC
TRBV5-1	TRBJ1-2	NA	NA	CASLDHQDPLGGGYTF	TGCGCCAGCCTAGACCACCAGGACCCTCTCGGAGGGGGCTACACCTTC
TRBV2	TRBJ2-5	TRBD2	NA	CASSVFRVAGGQKETQYF	TGTGCCAGCAGTGTTTTTCGAGTAGCGGGGGGCCAAAAAGAGACCCAGTACTTC
TRBV6-5	TRBJ2-5	TRBD1	few	CASSYSRDRGRYSQYF	TGTGCCAGCAGTTACTCGCGGGACAGGGGGCGGTATTCCCAGTACTTC
TRBV5-1	TRBJ2-1	NA	NA	CASSLALRVDEQFF	TGCGCCAGCAGCTTGGCCTTGAGGGTGGATGAGCAGTTCTTC
TRBV2	TRBJ2-5	TRBD1	NA	CASTDGVDRGGCETQYF	TGTGCCAGCACTGACGGGGTGGACAGGGGTGGTTGTGAGACCCAGTACTTC
TRBV19	TRBJ2-5	NA	NA	CASSPGKTSFCPETQYF	TGTGCCAGTAGCCCGGGAAAGACTAGTTTCTGTCCAGAGACCCAGTACTTC
TRBV4-1	TRBJ1-5	TRBD1	NA	CASSPGQGSRGSNQPQHF	TGCGCCAGCAGCCCGGGACAGGGGTCTCGTGGGAGCAATCAGCCCCAGCATTTT
TRBV4-2	TRBJ2-3	TRBD2	NA	CASSRGLAGGVTDTQYF	TGTGCCAGCAGCCGGGGACTAGCGGGGGGCGTCACAGATACGCAGTATTTT
TRBV5-4	TRBJ2-2	NA	NA	CASSLGGQGTAGELFF	TGTGCCAGCAGCTTGGGCGGGCAGGGGACGGCCGGGGAGCTGTTTTTT
TRBV11-2	TRBJ1-2	TRBD1	NA	CASSLGTGDYGYTF	TGTGCCAGCAGCTTAGGGACAGGGGATTATGGCTACACCTTC
TRBV5-1	TRBJ1-6	TRBD1	NA	CASSLGPQGQGSDSPLHF	TGCGCCAGCAGCTTGGGGCCGCAGGGACAGGGCTCTGATTCACCCCTCCACTTT
TRBV7-2	TRBJ1-1	TRBD1	few	CASSLGVRQGNTEAFF	TGTGCCAGCAGCTTAGGAGTTCGACAGGGCAACACTGAAGCTTTCTTT
TRBV5-1	TRBJ2-7	NA	NA	CASRKDRGPYEQYF	TGCGCCAGCAGAAAGGACAGAGGGCCCTACGAGCAGTACTTC
TRBV4-1	TRBJ2-1	TRBD1	few	CASSQSSGTGSNEQFF	TGCGCCAGCAGCCAAAGTTCCGGGACAGGGAGCAATGAGCAGTTCTTC
TRBV4-3	TRBJ2-7	TRBD1	NA	CASSQVGDTGVGGEQYF	TGCGCCAGCAGCCAAGTGGGGGATACAGGGGTTGGGGGAGAGCAGTACTTC
TRBV19	TRBJ2-1	NA	NA	CASSEPGKVYNEQFF	TGTGCCAGTAGTGAGCCAGGGAAGGTCTACAATGAGCAGTTCTTC
TRBV27	TRBJ1-3	NA	NA	CASRWTASPENTIYF	TGTGCCAGCAGATGGACAGCCTCCCCGGAGAACACCATATATTTT
TRBV27	TRBJ1-6	NA	once	CASSLYADFRYSPLHF	TGTGCCAGCAGTTTATACGCTGACTTTAGGTATTCACCCCTCCACTTT
TRBV5-8	TRBJ1-1	NA	NA	CASSPYRVTEAFF	TGTGCCAGCAGCCCCTACAGGGTCACTGAAGCTTTCTTT
TRBV28	TRBJ2-7	TRBD1	NA	CASSNRGGYEQYF	TGTGCCAGCAGCAACAGGGGCGGCTACGAGCAGTACTTC
TRBV9	TRBJ2-1	TRBD2	NA	CASSVEGTSGGSRNEQFF	TGTGCCAGCAGCGTAGAAGGGACTAGCGGGGGGTCACGCAATGAGCAGTTCTTC
TRBV16	TRBJ1-5	NA	NA	CASSQSGGLLLYSNQPQHF	TGTGCCAGCAGCCAATCCGGGGGGCTCCTCCTATATAGCAATCAGCCCCAGCATTTT
TRBV7-6	TRBJ1-1	NA	NA	CASSLEYLNTEAFF	TGTGCCAGCAGCTTAGAATATCTCAACACTGAAGCTTTCTTT
TRBV7-6	TRBJ1-1	TRBD1	NA	CASSRRTGGFEAFF	TGTGCCAGCAGCCGCCGGACAGGAGGGTTTGAAGCTTTCTTT
TRBV7-7	TRBJ2-3	NA	NA	CASSLGVHRTDTQYF	TGTGCCAGCAGCTTAGGTGTACACCGCACAGATACGCAGTATTTT
TRBV19	TRBJ1-2	TRBD1	NA	CASRPQGAGKNGYTF	TGTGCCAGTAGACCCCAGGGGGCGGGAAAAAATGGCTACACCTTC
TRBV10-3	TRBJ1-2	TRBD1	NA	CAISEPERTGPLLYGYTF	TGTGCCATCAGTGAGCCTGAACGGACAGGCCCCTTGCTCTATGGCTACACCTTC
TRBV16	TRBJ2-6	TRBD1	NA	CASSPDERTGPSGANVLTF	TGTGCCAGCAGCCCAGACGAGAGGACAGGGCCCTCTGGGGCCAACGTCCTGACTTTC
TRBV10-3	TRBJ1-5	NA	NA	CASSPRGGEDQPQHF	TGTGCCAGCAGCCCCCGGGGCGGGGAGGATCAGCCCCAGCATTTT
TRBV6-1	TRBJ1-2	NA	once	CASSQTGGAGYGYTF	TGTGCCAGCAGCCAAACGGGGGGGGCGGGCTATGGCTACACCTTC
TRBV9	TRBJ2-5	NA	NA	CASSVEDWGAPQETQYF	TGTGCCAGCAGCGTAGAGGACTGGGGTGCCCCACAAGAGACCCAGTACTTC
TRBV18	TRBJ2-5	NA	once	CASSSTGVEETQYF	TGTGCCAGCTCTTCGACAGGAGTTGAAGAGACCCAGTACTTC
TRBV6-6	TRBJ1-6	TRBD1	NA	CASTSGQGDYNSPLHF	TGTGCCAGCACATCGGGACAGGGGGACTATAATTCACCCCTCCACTTT
TRBV4-1	TRBJ1-1	TRBD1	NA	CASSQTWTGGGVMNTEAFF	TGCGCCAGCAGCCAAACCTGGACAGGGGGAGGTGTGATGAACACTGAAGCTTTCTTT
TRBV7-2	TRBJ1-2	TRBD1	NA	CASTNHRGPHYGYTF	TGTGCCAGCACCAACCACAGGGGGCCTCACTATGGCTACACCTTC
TRBV6-1	TRBJ2-5	TRBD1	NA	CASSDFGTGKTETQYF	TGTGCCAGCAGTGATTTTGGGACAGGAAAGACAGAGACCCAGTACTTC
TRBV28	TRBJ2-7	NA	once	CASRGPYSYEQYF	TGTGCCAGCAGGGGGCCCTACTCCTACGAGCAGTACTTC
TRBV4-1	TRBJ2-3	TRBD1	NA	CASSQGPPGGVTDTQYF	TGCGCCAGCAGCCAAGGTCCACCAGGGGGCGTAACAGATACGCAGTATTTT